This T cell receptor (beta chain) stems from a study of T-cell memory formation after mild COVID-19 (dated by TCRdb to the early 2020s). In terms of the full investigation: TCR sequence clusters from the two donors were largely donor specific. In a couple of donors, T-cell clones that expanded and contracted after mild COVID-19 were followed by sequencing TCRalpha and TCRbeta repertoires longitudinally. The cohort was made up of two young adult volunteers, one female and one male, who were previously healthy.

General conclusions and limits of the study: Contracting CD4+ clones were found mainly in CM and EM memory subsets, while CD8+ clones were enriched in EMRA. The detection of some responding clones in pre-infection memory suggests that pre-existing cross-reactive memory T cells joined the SARS-CoV-2 response. Clones that contracted from day 15 to 85 showed balanced CD4/CD8 phenotypes, whereas a second wave of clones that expanded from day 15 to 37 leaned towards CD4+. SARS-CoV-2 specificity of the second-wave clones peaking on day 37 was not confirmed. The study included only a couple of mild cases, and larger cohorts that include severe cases with pre-infection samples were judged to be necessary.

V is clipped by 1 base and J by 3 bases, and the sequence between their germline boundaries is 24 bases long. The germline V gene gives CDR1 as SGHTA and CDR2 as FQGNSA. Spanning cysteine to phenylalanine, the CDR3 consists of 19 amino acids. Left in the record is the CDR3 DNA by itself, 57 bases read in frame from the first base. Instrument used: Illumina NovaSeq 6000. Using 5'RACE with constant-segment primers, TCRalpha and TCRbeta cDNA libraries were constructed, with sample barcodes and unique molecular identifiers added in the process. RNA was extracted from every sample with Trizol reagent. Libraries were amplified in two PCR steps, with a second sample barcode and Illumina TruSeq adapters added in the second step. Sequencing of libraries was performed on an Illumina NovaSeq with 2 x 150 bp paired-end reads. As for the authors' bioinformatics: Demultiplexing of reads and collapsing into UMI-guided consensus sequences were performed with migec v1.2.7. Using mixcr v2.1.11, UMI consensuses were aligned to TRA and TRB V and J templates and then assembled into clonotypes. Clonotypes were classified as expanded or contracted when called significant by both edgeR and NoisET, with noise models trained on biological replicates. For edgeR calls, a false discovery rate-adjusted p below 0.01 and a log2 fold-change threshold of 1 were applied. PCA with hierarchical clustering of max-normalized trajectories of the 1000 most abundant clonotypes was used as exploratory dynamics analysis. Separately sequenced CD4+ and CD8+ repertoires were used to assign a CD4 or CD8 phenotype to each responding clone. TCRdb reworked the public reads: Q25 trimming with fastp, MiXCR clone assembly, productive beta chains retained. Every entry covers one CDR3 protein and lists the most common genes and DNA from its rows. These V and J calls are TCRdb output, not the study's own analysis. This sample has about 29,000 distinct CDR3 sequences in its table, and 9.5% to 15% of those were observed once. Around 15% of the sample lies in the top ten.

Ficoll-Paque density gradient centrifugation was the method used to isolate PBMCs. At least ten counts were recorded for this clonotype. Its specific antigen is unknown. Per-nucleotide qualities are absent, and no much larger clonotype sits a single base away. Sequencing was performed on PBMCs or a T cell subset sorted from them (not recorded which). This clonotype originated in an adult woman who had mild COVID-19 (a few samples of this study predate the infection). The sample titles of this study are shuffled in the database, so cell type and time point are left out; the donor was told from shared clones. The chain joins TRBV7-2 to TRBJ1-2; a weak D assignment points to TRBD1 (5 bases agree). CDR3 region: CASSLGYRTISGSYYGYTF. The DNA reads as follows: TGTGCCAGCAGCTTAGGATACAGGACAATATCGGGTTCCTACTATGGCTACACCTTC.